The subject of this entry is one T cell receptor beta chain. Its cognate antigen is unknown. The data originate from a study of monozygotic twins with cystic fibrosis. Turning to the study itself: Roughly 3.2 micrograms of fragmented DNA underwent around 14 PCR cycles for library preparation. Broader study findings: Unrelated CF individuals shared fewer identical clonotypes than monozygotic CF twins.

Method: immunoSEQ multiplex PCR; TCRdb's copy keeps in-frame clones and lacks some. Of around 30,000 clones listed, over 80% are singletons. The trim removed 1 base at V and 0 bases at J, leaving 9 bases unmatched. Germline CDR1 and CDR2: SGHNT and YENEEA. The length of the CDR3 is 19 residues. The chain combines TRBV11-3 with TRBJ1-5; 10 bases agree with TRBD1. The origin of this receptor is a girl aged 2 to 9 with cystic fibrosis. The sample consisted of blood. The CDR3 protein is CASSLVGTGVQDSNQPQHF. The CDR3 nucleotides are TGTGCCAGCAGCTTAGTTGGGACAGGGGTGCAGGATAGCAATCAGCCCCAGCATTTT.